The 21 T cell receptor beta chains listed next were all sequenced from one sample in a study of shared clonotypes between healthy human individuals. Naive CD8 cells lacked CD45RO and underwent positive selection for CCR7, leaving out terminally differentiated effector memory CD45RA+ cells. Measured with immunoSEQ multiplex PCR; TCRdb has only the in-frame clones, and not every one. The repertoire holds about 2.2 million clones, with just over 90% as singletons. Sequenced material: naive CD8+ T cells from PBMCs. The receptor set was obtained from a man between 18 and 29 years old in good health. Some clones in this sample may be carry-over from other donors' samples.

V gene TRBV5-1 combines with J gene TRBJ2-7; 9 nucleotides agree with TRBD2. The germline V gene encodes CDR1 SGHRS and CDR2 YFSETQ. V shed 6 bases, J shed 3 bases, and the junction held 10 bases outside the gene matches. This CDR3 contains 15 residues. CDR3 in DNA: TGCGCCAGCACAACGTGGGTAGCGGGAGTCTACGAGCAGTACTTC. It yields the protein CASTTWVAGVYEQYF.

The chain uses TRBV28 and TRBJ1-5; D gene unclear. The V and J ends lost 2 bases and 6 bases respectively, with 5 bases between them. The germline CDR1 and CDR2 sequences are MDHEN and SYDVKM. The CDR3 runs 12 residues. The CDR3 DNA follows: TGTGCCAGCAGTTTAAGTCCTCAGCCCCAGCATTTT. Its protein is CASSLSPQPQHF. Looking up the rest from reference TRBV28 and TRBJ1-5 gives the full variable domain: DVKVTQSSRYLVKRTGEKVFLECVQDMDHENMFWYRQDPGLGLRLIYFSYDVKMKEKGDIPEGYSVSREKKERFSLILESASTNQTSMYLCASSLSPQPQHFGDGTRLSIL.

The genes are TRBV30 and TRBJ2-1, with D possibly TRBD2 on 5 matching bases. CDR1 GTSNPN and CDR2 SVGIG come from the germline V gene (reference sequence). This CDR3 is 14 amino acids long. Trimming took 0 bases from V and 6 from J, leaving 12 bases between them. The CDR3 nucleotides are TGTGCCTGGAGTGTACGAGGGCATTTCAATGAGCAGTTCTTC. It yields the protein CAWSVRGHFNEQFF.

This sequence joins TRBV7-2 and TRBJ2-7, with D possibly being TRBD2 (5 bases). Between the trimmed V and J ends, which lost 5 bases and 1 base, there was a span of 12 bases. The germline V gene has CDR1 SGHTA and CDR2 FQGNSA. There are 14 residues in the CDR3. CDR3 residues: CASSGSSRSYEQYF. CDR3 DNA: TGTGCCAGCAGCGGGAGTAGTAGGTCCTACGAGCAGTACTTC.

This clone was recorded only once. The chain employs TRBV7-9 and TRBJ1-4; TRBD1 matches 10 bases. Germline V lookup: CDR1 SEHNR, CDR2 FQNEAQ (reference sequence). V lost 7 bases, J lost 6 bases, and 8 bases stayed unmatched. This CDR3 has 15 residues. CDR3 nucleotides: TGTGCCAGCACTCTTACCGGGACAGGGGATGAAAAACTGTTTTTT. Translation gives CASTLTGTGDEKLFF.

This chain links TRBV11-2 with TRBJ1-4, with 8 bases aligning to TRBD1. Trimming took 6 bases from V and 7 from J; bases not matched to a gene: 10. CDR3 length: 15 residues. The germline CDR1 and CDR2 sequences are SGHAT and FQNNGV. This CDR3 reads CASSPPGTGVEKLFF. DNA for the CDR3: TGTGCCAGCAGTCCACCCGGGACAGGCGTTGAAAAACTGTTTTTT.

V usage is TRBV7-9 and J usage is TRBJ2-3; 10 bases are shared with TRBD2. J lost 7 bases, V lost 1 base, and 11 bases had no gene match. Germline loops: CDR1 SEHNR, CDR2 FQNEAQ (reference sequence). This CDR3 comprises 17 residues. The CDR3 DNA reads TGTGCCAGCAGCTTAGGGCCACTAGCGGGGTTGGTGAATACGCAGTATTTT. Its protein is CASSLGPLAGLVNTQYF.

This chain links TRBV7-9 with TRBJ2-7, with D unclear. V dropped 5 bases and J dropped 4 bases, with 12 bases sitting between them. CDR3 length: 13 residues. Germline lookup yields CDR1 SEHNR and CDR2 FQNEAQ (reference sequence). DNA of the CDR3: TGTGCCAGCAGCAAGAGCAGTCGTTACGAGCAGTACTTC. Protein product: CASSKSSRYEQYF.

The chain is built from TRBV27 and TRBJ1-2; no clear D. From germline, CDR1 is MNHEY and CDR2 SMNVEV (reference sequence). The CDR3 has 16 amino acids. V lost 6 bases, J lost 8 bases, and 25 bases lay in between. CDR3 sequence reads: CASSPYRTGSAGGYTF. In nucleotides, the CDR3 is TGTGCCAGCAGCCCCTATCGGACGGGATCCGCTGGAGGCTACACCTTC.

The rearrangement joins TRBV10-3 to TRBJ2-5, with D perhaps TRBD2 (5 bases). CDR3 length equals 15 residues. Germline assignment: CDR1 ENHRY and CDR2 SYGVKD. Trimming took off 0 bases at V and 1 base at J, with 9 bases between the two ends. The CDR3 reads CAISESASRQETQYF. CDR3 coding DNA: TGTGCCATCAGTGAGTCAGCTAGCCGCCAAGAGACCCAGTACTTC.

The chain uses TRBV2 and TRBJ2-7, with D uncertain. The CDR3 has 15 amino acids. From germline, CDR1 is SNHLY and CDR2 FYNNEI. The V gene lost 6 bases and the J gene lost 0 bases, with 15 bases spanning the gap. CDR3 protein: CASSAGRKISYEQYF. The CDR3 DNA follows: TGTGCCAGCAGCGCCGGACGGAAAATCTCCTACGAGCAGTACTTC.

A word on this clone: Other DNA sequences in the sample encode the same CDR3. The chain couples TRBV27 to TRBJ1-2; D gene unclear. Germline values: CDR1 MNHEY, CDR2 SMNVEV (reference sequence). Trimming removed 4 bases at V and 7 bases at J, with 13 bases between. The CDR3 is 13 residues long. Here the CDR3 reads CASSSGPLGGYTF. The CDR3 nucleotides are TGTGCCAGCAGTTCCGGGCCCCTTGGTGGCTACACCTTC.

This sequence joins TRBV11-2 and TRBJ2-1; 7 nucleotides match TRBD2. Germline lookup yields CDR1 SGHAT and CDR2 FQNNGV. J gave up 13 bases and V 2 bases, and 17 bases lay outside the gene matches. CDR3 length: 16 amino acids. The DNA for the CDR3 is TGTGCCAGCAGCTTATGGGGGAGGGCCGGGAAGTTGTTTCAGTTCTTC. As protein: CASSLWGRAGKLFQFF.

This chain connects TRBV4-1 to TRBJ2-7, with D perhaps TRBD1 (6 bases). Germline lookup yields CDR1 MGHRA and CDR2 YSYEKL. The CDR3 sequence is 15 residues long. V lost 5 bases and J 3 bases, leaving 17 bases between the germline ends. The CDR3 here is CASSRGVGQIYEQYF. In DNA, the CDR3 is TGCGCCAGCAGCAGGGGAGTTGGACAGATCTACGAGCAGTACTTC.

The chain combines TRBV10-3 with TRBJ2-1; 10 nucleotides agree with TRBD2. CDR1 and CDR2 (germline): ENHRY, SYGVKD. The length of the CDR3 is 15 residues. V was pared by 3 bases and J by 5 bases, with 4 bases of the junction left unmatched. In nucleotides, the CDR3 is TGTGCCATCAGTGAACCTAGCGGGAGTCACAATGAGCAGTTCTTC. Translated, it gives CAISEPSGSHNEQFF.

The genes are TRBV27 and TRBJ2-5; 11 bases are a match to TRBD1. The germline V gene has CDR1 MNHEY and CDR2 SMNVEV (reference sequence). The ends lost 8 bases at V and 6 bases at J; junction bases unmatched: 5. CDR3 size: 13 residues. The CDR3 loop reads CASGGQGGKTQYF. The CDR3 DNA reads as TGTGCCAGCGGGGGACAGGGGGGAAAGACCCAGTACTTC.

CDR3 coding DNA: TGTGCCAGCCAAGTAGCGGGAGGGTTGAACACCGGGGAGCTGTTTTTT. It is translated as CASQVAGGLNTGELFF. The chain is built from TRBV2 and TRBJ2-2, with TRBD2 matching over 11 bases. Germline V gives CDR1 SNHLY, CDR2 FYNNEI. This CDR3 is built from 16 residues. The V gene end was trimmed by 8 bases and the J gene end by 1 base; junction bases not matched to a gene: 6. Complete variable domain (other parts from reference TRBV2 and TRBJ2-2): EPEVTQTPSHQVTQMGQEVILRCVPISNHLYFYWYRQILGQKVEFLVSFYNNEISEKSEIFDDQFSVERPDGSNFTLKIRSTKLEDSAMYFCASQVAGGLNTGELFFGEGSRLTVL.

J is TRBJ2-2 and V is TRBV6-6; perhaps TRBD1 as D (6 bases). The germline V gene encodes CDR1 MNHNY and CDR2 SVGAGI (reference sequence). This CDR3 contains 15 residues. Trimming pared 7 bases from V and 5 bases from J, leaving 17 bases between. The CDR3 bases are TGTGCCAGCACCGACAGGAACCGAAAAACCGGGGAGCTGTTTTTT. Its translation: CASTDRNRKTGELFF.

The rearrangement joins TRBV28 to TRBJ2-7, with D hard to call. Germline CDR1 MDHEN, CDR2 SYDVKM. This CDR3 spans 15 amino acids. Deletions cut 6 bases from V and 2 bases from J, with 17 bases between. For the CDR3, the DNA is TGTGCCAGCAGGTCGGCCGCCGATATGACCTACGAGCAGTACTTC. This translates into CASRSAADMTYEQYF. The complete variable domain, with remaining parts taken from reference TRBV28 and TRBJ2-7, reads DVKVTQSSRYLVKRTGEKVFLECVQDMDHENMFWYRQDPGLGLRLIYFSYDVKMKEKGDIPEGYSVSREKKERFSLILESASTNQTSMYLCASRSAADMTYEQYFGPGTRLTVT.

The chain recombines TRBV28 with TRBJ2-7; the match to TRBD1 covers 8 bases. The V gene end was trimmed by 5 bases and the J gene end by 2 bases; junction bases not matched to a gene: 8. The CDR3 spans 15 residues. The germline V gene has CDR1 MDHEN and CDR2 SYDVKM. CDR3 protein: CASSPPQDRAYEQYF. CDR3 sequence (DNA): TGTGCCAGCAGTCCCCCCCAGGACAGGGCCTACGAGCAGTACTTC.

In DNA form, the CDR3 reads TGTGCCAGCAGTGAAGCGCTCGCAGGGGGAAACACCATATATTTT. This codes for CASSEALAGGNTIYF. The rearrangement joins TRBV6-1 to TRBJ1-3, with D possibly TRBD1 on 5 matching bases. The CDR3 contains 15 residues. Germline V gives CDR1 MNHNS, CDR2 SASEGT. Trimming shortened V by 0 bases and J by 4 bases, and 10 bases separated the two germline ends.